This T cell receptor beta chain was identified during a study of T cell responses to AZD1222 COVID-19 vaccine. The study's findings and limits: Spike-wide vaccine-associated CD4 TCRs dominated at 160-218 and 743-854. Repertoire sampling was restricted to post-peak T cell response timepoints. Close to half of spike-specific TCRs reportedly recognize unmutated variant regions. Clonal diversity was possibly underestimated, and white British individuals and females predominated among donors.

Sequencing used immunoSEQ multiplex PCR; TCRdb keeps in-frame clones, though not all of them. The sample holds some 130,000 clones, 90% to 95% seen once. Note on this clone: The antigen remains undetermined.

Trimming at V came to 9 bases and at J to 4 bases, leaving 2 bases not matched to a gene. This CDR3 comprises 11 residues. The rearrangement uses TRBV12-3 or TRBV12-4 and TRBJ1-1; 7 bases line up with TRBD1. The material sequenced was peripheral blood, taken on day 0 of AZD1222 vaccination. The TCR was taken from an adult in good health. CDR3 region: CASRQGTEAFF. The CDR3 bases are TGTGCCAGTCGACAGGGCACTGAAGCTTTCTTT.